The T cell receptor beta chain described here comes from a study of shared clonotypes between healthy human individuals. On the study more broadly: Each donor's CD4 naive and CD4 memory cells filled three plates apiece, CD8 naive two, and CD8 memory one. Study-wide results and limits: Researchers sampled blood only, noting tissue repertoires likely differ. Four donors showed sharing of 4.5% to 6% of naive CD4 clonotypes.

Notes on this clone: Its antigen is not identified.

The CDR3 runs to 18 residues. Germline CDR1 reads SEHNR; CDR2 reads FQNEAQ (reference sequence). V lost 5 bases to trimming and J lost 1 base, with 21 bases between them. TCRdb's copy holds only in-frame clones and misses some; the assay was immunoSEQ multiplex PCR. The sample lists some 2.3 million clones; more than 85% were seen once. Sequencing was performed on naive CD4+ T cells from PBMCs. Subset in this sample: CD45RA+ positively selected. The chain joins TRBV7-9 to TRBJ1-5; a weak D match, TRBD1 (6 bases). The receptor's source is a man aged 18 to 35 in good health. Some clones in this sample may be carry-over from other donors' samples. CDR3 in amino acids: CASSANLGGAASNQPQHF. In nucleotides, the CDR3 is TGTGCCAGCAGCGCGAATCTCGGGGGGGCAGCAAGCAATCAGCCCCAGCATTTT.